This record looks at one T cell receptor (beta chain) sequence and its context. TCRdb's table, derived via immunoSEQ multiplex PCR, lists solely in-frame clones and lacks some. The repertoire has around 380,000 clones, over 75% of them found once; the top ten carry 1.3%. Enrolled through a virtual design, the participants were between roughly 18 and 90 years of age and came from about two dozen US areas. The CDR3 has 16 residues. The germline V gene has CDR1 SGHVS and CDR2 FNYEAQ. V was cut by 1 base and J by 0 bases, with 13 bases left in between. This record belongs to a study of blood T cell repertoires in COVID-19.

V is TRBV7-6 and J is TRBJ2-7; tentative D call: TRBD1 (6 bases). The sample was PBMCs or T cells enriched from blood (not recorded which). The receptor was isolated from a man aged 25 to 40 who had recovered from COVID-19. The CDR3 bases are TGTGCCAGCAGCTTAGGATCCCAGGGGAGCTCCTACGAGCAGTACTTC. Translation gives CASSLGSQGSSYEQYF.